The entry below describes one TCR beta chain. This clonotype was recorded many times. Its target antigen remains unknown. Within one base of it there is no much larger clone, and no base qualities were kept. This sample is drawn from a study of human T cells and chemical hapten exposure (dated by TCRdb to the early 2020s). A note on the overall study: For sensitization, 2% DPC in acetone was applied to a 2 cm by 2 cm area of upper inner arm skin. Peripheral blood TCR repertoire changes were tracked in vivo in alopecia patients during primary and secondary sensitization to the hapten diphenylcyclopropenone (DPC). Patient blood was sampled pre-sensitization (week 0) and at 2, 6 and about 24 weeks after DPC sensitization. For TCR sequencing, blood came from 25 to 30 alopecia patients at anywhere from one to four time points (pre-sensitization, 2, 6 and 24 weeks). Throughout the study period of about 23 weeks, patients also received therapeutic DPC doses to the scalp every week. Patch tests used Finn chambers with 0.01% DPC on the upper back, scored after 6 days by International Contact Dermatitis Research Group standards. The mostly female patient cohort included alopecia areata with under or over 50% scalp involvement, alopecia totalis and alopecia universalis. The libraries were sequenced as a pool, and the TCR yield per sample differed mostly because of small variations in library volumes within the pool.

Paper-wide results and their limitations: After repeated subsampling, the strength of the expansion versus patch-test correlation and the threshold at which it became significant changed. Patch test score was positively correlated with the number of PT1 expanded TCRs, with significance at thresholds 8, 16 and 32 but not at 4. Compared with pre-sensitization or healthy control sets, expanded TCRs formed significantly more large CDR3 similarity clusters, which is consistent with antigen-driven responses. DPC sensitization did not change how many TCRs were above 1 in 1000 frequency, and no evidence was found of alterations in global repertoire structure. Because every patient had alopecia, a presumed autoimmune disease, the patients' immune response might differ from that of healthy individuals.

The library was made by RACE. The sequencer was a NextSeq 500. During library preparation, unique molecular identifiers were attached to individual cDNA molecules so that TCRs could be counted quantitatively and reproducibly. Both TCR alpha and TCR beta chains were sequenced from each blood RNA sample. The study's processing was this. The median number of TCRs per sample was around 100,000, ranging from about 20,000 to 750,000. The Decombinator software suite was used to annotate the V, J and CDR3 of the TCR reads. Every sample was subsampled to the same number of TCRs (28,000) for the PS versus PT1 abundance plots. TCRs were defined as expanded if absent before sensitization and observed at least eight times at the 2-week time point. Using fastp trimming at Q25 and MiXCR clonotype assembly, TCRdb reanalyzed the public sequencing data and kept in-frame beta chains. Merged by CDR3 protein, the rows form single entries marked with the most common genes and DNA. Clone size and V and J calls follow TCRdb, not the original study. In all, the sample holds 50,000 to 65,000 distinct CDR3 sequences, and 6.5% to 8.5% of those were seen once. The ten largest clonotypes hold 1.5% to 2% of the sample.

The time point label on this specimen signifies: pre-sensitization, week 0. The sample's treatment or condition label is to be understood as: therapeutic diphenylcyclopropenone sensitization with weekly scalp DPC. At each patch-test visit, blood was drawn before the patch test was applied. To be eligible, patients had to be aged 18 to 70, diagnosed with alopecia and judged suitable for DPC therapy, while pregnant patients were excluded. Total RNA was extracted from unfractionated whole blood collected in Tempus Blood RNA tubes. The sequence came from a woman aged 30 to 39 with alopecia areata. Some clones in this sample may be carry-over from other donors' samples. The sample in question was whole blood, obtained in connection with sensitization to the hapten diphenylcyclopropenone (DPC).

The CDR3 in this case is CASSRMGAGRSFTEAFF. The sequenced DNA: TGTGCCAGCAGTCGGATGGGGGCGGGGCGGTCGTTCACTGAAGCTTTCTTT. The rearranged segments are TRBV6-5 and TRBJ1-1; matching of 6 bases hints at TRBD1 as the D gene. From the germline V gene, CDR1 is MNHEY and CDR2 is SVGAGI. The CDR3 spans 17 residues, from the cysteine through the phenylalanine. Only the CDR3 part of the read is kept: 51 bases, read in frame from the first base. V drops 5 bases and J drops 4 bases, leaving 23 bases in between.